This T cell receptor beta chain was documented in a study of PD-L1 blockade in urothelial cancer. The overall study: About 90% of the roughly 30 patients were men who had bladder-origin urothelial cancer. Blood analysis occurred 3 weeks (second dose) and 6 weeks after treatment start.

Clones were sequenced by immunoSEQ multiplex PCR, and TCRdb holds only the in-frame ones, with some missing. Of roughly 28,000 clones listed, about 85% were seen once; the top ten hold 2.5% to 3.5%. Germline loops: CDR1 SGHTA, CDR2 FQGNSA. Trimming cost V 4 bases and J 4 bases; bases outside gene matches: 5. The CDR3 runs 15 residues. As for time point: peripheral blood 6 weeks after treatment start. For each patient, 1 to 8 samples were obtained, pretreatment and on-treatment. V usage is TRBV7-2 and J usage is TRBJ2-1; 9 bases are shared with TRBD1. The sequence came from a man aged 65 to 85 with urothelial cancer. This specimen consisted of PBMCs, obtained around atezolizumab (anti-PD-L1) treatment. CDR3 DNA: TGTGCCAGCAGCTCCCTCGACAGGGGGTACAATGAGCAGTTCTTC. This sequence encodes CASSSLDRGYNEQFF.